This T cell receptor beta chain was captured by sequencing in a study of T cell changes during pregnancy in multiple sclerosis. The data were produced by immunoSEQ multiplex PCR, yet TCRdb's version contains in-frame clones alone and is incomplete. In the table there are 35,000 to 55,000 clones, 80% to 90% of which are singletons. CDR1 GTSNPN and CDR2 SVGIG come from the germline V gene (reference sequence). J was trimmed by 6 bases and V by 4 bases; bases with no gene match: 2. The CDR3 totals 12 residues. The J gene is TRBJ2-3, the V gene TRBV30, with TRBD2 identical over 9 bases. This sequence was found in a female donor with multiple sclerosis, enrolled in a pregnancy study. The specimen comprised CD4+ T cells from peripheral blood mononuclear cells, sampled after pregnancy. The CDR3: CAWIAGADTQYF. The CDR3 DNA follows: TGTGCCTGGATAGCGGGAGCGGATACGCAGTATTTT.